The following is a T cell receptor (beta chain) sequence with its context. A read error may explain this, as a much larger clone is one base away. The data originate from a study of blood T cells in healthy people across ages. Germline loops: CDR1 MGHRA, CDR2 YSYEKL. This CDR3 contains 16 residues. With 2 bases clipped from V and 1 base from J, the junction kept 6 bases outside the gene matches. Primed by a sample-barcoded 5' primer and a J-beta primer mix, a second PCR proceeded for 7 to 11 cycles. TCRdb re-analysed the 5' RACE reads in MiXCR, keeping a single row per CDR3 protein. The repertoire holds approximately 1.5 million distinct CDR3 sequences, with about 35% as singletons.

The clonotype originates from a woman in her 30s in good health. The sequenced sample was blood. The chain joins TRBV4-1 to TRBJ1-2; TRBD1 agrees at 8 bases. CDR3 region: CASSQLTGENNYGYTF. DNA of the CDR3: TGCGCCAGCAGCCAACTGACAGGGGAGAATAACTATGGCTACACCTTC.